This TCR beta chain is from a study of blood T cell repertoires in COVID-19. Across the whole study: T cells, B-cell-depleted T cells, or PBMCs provided the cDNA or gDNA that served as material.

The ends were cut back, 4 bases at V and 6 bases at J, with 17 bases in the middle. The length of the CDR3 is 15 residues. Germline CDR1 reads LGHNA; CDR2 reads YSLEER. Study processing details: The assay estimated nucleated cells by amplifying reference gene primers. Using immunoSEQ multiplex PCR, the repertoire was profiled, and TCRdb retains in-frame clones only, with some absent. For V, J and clone size, that table is used; D and trimming come from the DNA. The sample has about 370,000 clones; around 87% are singletons. Followed over time, Seattle patients had been enrolled while infection was active.

This receptor was taken from a woman aged 25-40 years with COVID-19, enrolled during active disease. J is TRBJ2-3 and V is TRBV4-3, with a possible D match to TRBD2 (6 bases). Source material: peripheral blood. The DNA of the CDR3 is TGCGCCAGCAGCCGGGGGGTCGGAGAAAGGGATACGCAGTATTTT. Protein product: CASSRGVGERDTQYF.